This section outlines one TCR beta chain sequence together with its context. Its antigen is not identified. Given a much more abundant clone one base away, this may be a read error. This specimen belongs to a study of T cell repertoires in cytomegalovirus infection. Study details: Recently identified HLA-C-restricted CMV epitopes were among the peptides used. Findings and caveats of the study: The response measured ex vivo was dominated by TCR beta clonotypes (HLA-C-restricted and CMV-specific).

CDR3 size: 16 residues. One entry per CDR3 protein results from TCRdb running MiXCR on the reads. The table includes approximately 910,000 distinct CDR3 sequences, around 30% detected once. The sample was cultured CD8+ T cells from PBMCs, taken from culture after CMV antigen stimulation. The rearrangement uses TRBV12-3 or TRBV12-4 and TRBJ1-3, with a possible D match to TRBD1 (5 bases). This TCR was sampled from a human donor in good health (CMV status not recorded). Some clones in this sample may be carry-over from other donors' samples. This CDR3 reads CASSPPGTATGNTMYF. As DNA, the CDR3 is TGTGCCAGCAGTCCCCCCGGGACGGCAACTGGAAACACCATGTATTTT.